The following is a T cell receptor (beta chain) sequence with its context. The junction shows a germline mismatch at one end, possibly a read error. These data are taken from a study of control samples from healthy donors and cancer patients. The table came from immunoSEQ multiplex PCR; TCRdb's copy has only in-frame clones and leaves some out. This sample has about 120,000 clones, with more than 75% found just once. There are 12 residues in the CDR3. The V gene's germline CDR1 is MNHEY and CDR2 SMNVEV (reference sequence). Sequences were obtained from blood. The sequence came from a woman in her seventies in good health. This chain links TRBV27 with TRBJ2-3; tentatively, D is TRBD1 or TRBD2 (6 bases each). The CDR3 nucleotides read TGTGCCAGCAGTTTATCTCGGGGGCCAACCCAATTT. Its protein product is CASSLSRGPTQF.